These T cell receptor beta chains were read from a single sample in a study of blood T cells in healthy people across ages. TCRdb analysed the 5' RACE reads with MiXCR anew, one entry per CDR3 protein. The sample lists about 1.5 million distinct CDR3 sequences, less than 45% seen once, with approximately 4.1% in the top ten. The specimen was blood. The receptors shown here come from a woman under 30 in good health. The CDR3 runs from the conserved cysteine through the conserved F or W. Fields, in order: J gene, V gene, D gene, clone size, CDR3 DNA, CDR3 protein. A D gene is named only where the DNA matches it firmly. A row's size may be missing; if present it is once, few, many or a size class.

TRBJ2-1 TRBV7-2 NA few TGTGCCAGCAGCTTAGGTCGGGCCCACAATGAGCAGTTCTTC CASSLGRAHNEQFF
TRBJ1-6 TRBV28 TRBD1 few TGTGCCAGCAGCCCCCAGGGGGTGAATAATTCACCCCTCCACTTT CASSPQGVNNSPLHF
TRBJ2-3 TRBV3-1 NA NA TGTGCCAGCAGCCAGATGGTACGAAGCACAGATACGCAGTATTTT CASSQMVRSTDTQYF
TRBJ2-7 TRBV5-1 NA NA TGCGCCAGCAGCTTGTCCGGACAGTCTTCCTACGAGCAGTACTTC CASSLSGQSSYEQYF
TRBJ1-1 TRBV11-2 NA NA TGTGCCAGCAGCCAAGCCTTTCAGGGAACCAGTGAAGCTTTCTTT CASSQAFQGTSEAFF
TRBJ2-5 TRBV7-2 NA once TGTGCCAGCAGCCTAATAAACAGGATCCAAGAGACCCAGTACTTC CASSLINRIQETQYF
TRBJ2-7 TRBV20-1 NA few TGCAGTGCAAGGGACCCCGGGGTTTCCTACGAGCAGTACTTC CSARDPGVSYEQYF
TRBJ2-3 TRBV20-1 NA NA TGCAGTGCTAGAGATGTCTACCTCAGCACAGATACGCAGTATTTT CSARDVYLSTDTQYF
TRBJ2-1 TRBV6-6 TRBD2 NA TGTGCCAGCAGTTATGGGTTGGAGCGGGGTACGAATGAGCAGTTCTTC CASSYGLERGTNEQFF
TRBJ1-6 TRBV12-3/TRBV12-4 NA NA TGTGCCAGCAGTTTTGACGCCTCGGCCCTCCACTTT CASSFDASALHF
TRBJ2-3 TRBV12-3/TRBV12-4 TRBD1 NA TGTGCCAGCAGTTTCGGAACAGGGGGATGGGGATTCACAGATACGCAGTATTTT CASSFGTGGWGFTDTQYF
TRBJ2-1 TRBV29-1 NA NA TGCAGCGTTGAAGAGGAACCAGCGGAGACCCAGTTCTTC CSVEEEPAETQFF
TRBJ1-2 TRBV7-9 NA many TGTGCCAGCAGCTTAGATCCCGGGGGCGCAGATATAGGTGGCTACACCTTC CASSLDPGGADIGGYTF
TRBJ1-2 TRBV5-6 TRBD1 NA TGTGCCAGCAGCGCACCGGGACAGGGATTCCGTGGCTACACCTTC CASSAPGQGFRGYTF
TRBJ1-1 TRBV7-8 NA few TGTGCCAGCAGCTACCAGGGGCGCAGCACTGAAGCTTTCTTT CASSYQGRSTEAFF
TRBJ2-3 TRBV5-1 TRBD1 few TGCGCCAGCAGCTTGCCGACTATACAGGGGTTTCCTAGCACAGATACGCAGTATTTT CASSLPTIQGFPSTDTQYF
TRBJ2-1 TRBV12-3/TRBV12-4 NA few TGTGCCAGCAGTTTCTTCCAGGGCGATGAGCAGTTCTTC CASSFFQGDEQFF
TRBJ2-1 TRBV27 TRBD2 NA TGTGCCAGCAGTCCAAGGCTAGCGGGAGGGCTCTACAATGAGCAGTTCTTC CASSPRLAGGLYNEQFF
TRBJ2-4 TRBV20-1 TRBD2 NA TGCAGTGCTAGAGGCGGTCCTAGCGGGGTCCATGAGCAGTACTTC CSARGGPSGVHEQYF
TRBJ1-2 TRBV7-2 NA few TGTGCCAGCAGAGTGCCAGGGTTACGTAACTATGGCTACACCTTC CASRVPGLRNYGYTF
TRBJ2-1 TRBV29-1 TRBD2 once TGCAGCGTGGTTTTGGGACGAGCGGGGAACAATGAGCAGTTCTTC CSVVLGRAGNNEQFF
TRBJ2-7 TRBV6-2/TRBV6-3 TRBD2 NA TGTGCCAGCAGAACCGAGGTGACTAGCGGCACCTACGAGCAGTACTTC CASRTEVTSGTYEQYF
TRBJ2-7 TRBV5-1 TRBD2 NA TGCGCCAGCGCGTGGGCTAGCGGCTCCTACGAGCAGTACTTC CASAWASGSYEQYF
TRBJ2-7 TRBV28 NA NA TGTGCCAGCAGGGAGGGTACCAGGTACGAGCAGTACTTC CASREGTRYEQYF
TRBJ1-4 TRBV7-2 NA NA TGTGCCAGCAGCTTGGTTACTTACGGGGCAACTAATGAAAAACTGTTTTTT CASSLVTYGATNEKLFF
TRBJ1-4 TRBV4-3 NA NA TGCGCCAGCAGCCAAGAGGGAGCGGGATTAGCTAATGAAAAACTGTTTTTT CASSQEGAGLANEKLFF
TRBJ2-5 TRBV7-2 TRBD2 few TGTGCCAGCCGTAGGCTAGCGGGAGGCGAGACCCAGTACTTC CASRRLAGGETQYF
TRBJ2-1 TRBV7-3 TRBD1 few TGTGCCAGCAGCACCGGGACAGGCACTCCCTACAATGAGCAGTTCTTC CASSTGTGTPYNEQFF
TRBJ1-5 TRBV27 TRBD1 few TGTGCCAGCAGAAGGGACAGGGCCAAGCCCCAGCATTTT CASRRDRAKPQHF
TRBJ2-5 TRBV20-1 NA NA TGCAGTGCTAGAGGGCCTACTGACGACTTTCGGGAGACCCAGTACTTC CSARGPTDDFRETQYF
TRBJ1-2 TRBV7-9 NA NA TGTGCCAGCAGCTTATCCGACAGCGAACTTAACTATGGCTACACCTTC CASSLSDSELNYGYTF